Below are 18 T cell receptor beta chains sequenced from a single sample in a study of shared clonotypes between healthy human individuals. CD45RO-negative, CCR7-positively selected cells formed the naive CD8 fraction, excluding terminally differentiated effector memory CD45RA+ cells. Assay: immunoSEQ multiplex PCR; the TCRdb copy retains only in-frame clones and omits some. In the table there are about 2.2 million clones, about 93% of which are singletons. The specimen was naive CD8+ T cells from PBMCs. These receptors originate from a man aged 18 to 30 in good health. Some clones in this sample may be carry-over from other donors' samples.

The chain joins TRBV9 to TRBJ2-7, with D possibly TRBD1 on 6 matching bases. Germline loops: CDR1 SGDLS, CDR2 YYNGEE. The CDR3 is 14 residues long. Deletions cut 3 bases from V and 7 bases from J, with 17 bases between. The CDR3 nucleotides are TGTGCCAGCAGCGAGGGGTCAGGGGCGCGAGAGCAGTACTTC. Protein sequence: CASSEGSGAREQYF.

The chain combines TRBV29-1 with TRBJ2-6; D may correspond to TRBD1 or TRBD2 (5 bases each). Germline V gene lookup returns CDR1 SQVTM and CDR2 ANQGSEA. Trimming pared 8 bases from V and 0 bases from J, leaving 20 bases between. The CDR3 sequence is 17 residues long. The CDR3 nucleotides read TGCAGCCCAACCTACGGGGCGATTTACTCTGGGGCCAACGTCCTGACTTTC. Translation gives CSPTYGAIYSGANVLTF.

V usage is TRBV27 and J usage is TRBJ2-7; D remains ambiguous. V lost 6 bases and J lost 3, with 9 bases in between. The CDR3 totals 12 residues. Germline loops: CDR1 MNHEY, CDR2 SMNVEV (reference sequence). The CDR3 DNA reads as TGTGCCAGCAGCGACAATTACTACGAGCAGTACTTC. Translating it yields CASSDNYYEQYF.

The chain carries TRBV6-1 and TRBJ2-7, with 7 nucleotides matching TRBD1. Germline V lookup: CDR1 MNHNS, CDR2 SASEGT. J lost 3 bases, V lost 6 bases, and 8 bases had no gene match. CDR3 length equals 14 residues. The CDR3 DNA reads TGTGCCAGCAGAACGGGACAGTACTTCTACGAGCAGTACTTC. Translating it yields CASRTGQYFYEQYF.

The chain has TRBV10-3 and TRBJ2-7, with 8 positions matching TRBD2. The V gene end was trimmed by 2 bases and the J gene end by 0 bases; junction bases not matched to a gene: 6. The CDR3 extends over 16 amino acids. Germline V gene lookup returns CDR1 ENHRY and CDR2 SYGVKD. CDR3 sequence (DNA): TGTGCCATCAGTGAGGTGGCGGGAGGTTTCTCCTACGAGCAGTACTTC. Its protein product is CAISEVAGGFSYEQYF.

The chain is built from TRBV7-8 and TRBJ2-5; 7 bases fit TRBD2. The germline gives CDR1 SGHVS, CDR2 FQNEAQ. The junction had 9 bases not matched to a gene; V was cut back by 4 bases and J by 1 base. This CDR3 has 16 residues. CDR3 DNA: TGTGCCAGCAGCTCCCAAACTCCGGGGGGCCAAGAGACCCAGTACTTC. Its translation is CASSSQTPGGQETQYF.

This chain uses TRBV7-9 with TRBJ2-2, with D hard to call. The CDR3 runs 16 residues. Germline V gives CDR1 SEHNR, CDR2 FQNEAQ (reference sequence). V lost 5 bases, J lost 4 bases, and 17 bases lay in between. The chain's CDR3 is CASSQLNAGGTGELFF. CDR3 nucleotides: TGTGCCAGCAGCCAGCTAAACGCCGGTGGCACCGGGGAGCTGTTTTTT. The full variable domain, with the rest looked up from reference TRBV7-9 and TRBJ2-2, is DTGVSQNPRHKITKRGQNVTFRCDPISEHNRLYWYRQTLGQGPEFLTYFQNEAQLEKSRLLSDRFSAERPKGSFSTLEIQRTEQGDSAMYLCASSQLNAGGTGELFFGEGSRLTVL.

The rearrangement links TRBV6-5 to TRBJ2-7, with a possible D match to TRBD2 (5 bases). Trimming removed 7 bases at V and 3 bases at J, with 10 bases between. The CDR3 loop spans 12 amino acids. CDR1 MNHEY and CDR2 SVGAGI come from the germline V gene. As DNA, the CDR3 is TGTGCCAGCACTAGCAAACACTACGAGCAGTACTTC. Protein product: CASTSKHYEQYF.

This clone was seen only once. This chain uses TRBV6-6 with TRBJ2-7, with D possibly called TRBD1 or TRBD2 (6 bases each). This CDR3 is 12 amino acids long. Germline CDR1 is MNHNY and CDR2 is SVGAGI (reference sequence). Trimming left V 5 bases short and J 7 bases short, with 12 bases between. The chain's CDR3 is CASSNGGGEQYF. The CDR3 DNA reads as TGTGCCAGCAGTAACGGAGGGGGGGAGCAGTACTTC.

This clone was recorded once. Written as DNA, the CDR3 is TGTGCCAGCAGTTTACTAAGGACAGGGTCGGTCTATGGCTACACCTTC. Its translation: CASSLLRTGSVYGYTF. The genes are TRBV27 and TRBJ1-2; 8 bases fit TRBD1. CDR1 is MNHEY, CDR2 SMNVEV, per germline (reference sequence). The CDR3 covers 16 residues. V shed 2 bases, J shed 4 bases, and the junction held 9 bases outside the gene matches.

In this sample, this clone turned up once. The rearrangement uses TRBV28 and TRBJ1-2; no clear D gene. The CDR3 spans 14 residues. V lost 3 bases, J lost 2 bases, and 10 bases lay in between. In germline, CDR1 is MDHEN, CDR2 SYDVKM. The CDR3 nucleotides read TGTGCCAGCAGTTTTAGAATGTTCAACTATGGCTACACCTTC. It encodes CASSFRMFNYGYTF.

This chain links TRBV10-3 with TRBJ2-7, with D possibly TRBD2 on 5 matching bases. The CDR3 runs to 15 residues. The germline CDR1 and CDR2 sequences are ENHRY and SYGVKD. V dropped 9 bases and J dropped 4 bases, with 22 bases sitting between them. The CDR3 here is CAIRTGSPSRYEQYF. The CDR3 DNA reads TGTGCCATAAGGACGGGTTCTCCTAGCCGGTACGAGCAGTACTTC.

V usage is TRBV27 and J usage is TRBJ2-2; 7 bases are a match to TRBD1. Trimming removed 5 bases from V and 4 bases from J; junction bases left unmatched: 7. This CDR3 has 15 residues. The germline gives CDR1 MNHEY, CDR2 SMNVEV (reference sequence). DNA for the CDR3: TGTGCCAGCAGTCGTGACAGGGCGGTCACCGGGGAGCTGTTTTTT. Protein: CASSRDRAVTGELFF.

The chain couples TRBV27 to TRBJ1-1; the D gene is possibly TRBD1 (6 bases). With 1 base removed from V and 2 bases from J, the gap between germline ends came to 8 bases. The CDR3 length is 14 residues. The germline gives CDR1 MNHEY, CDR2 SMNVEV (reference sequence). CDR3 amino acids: CASSLWDTNTEAFF. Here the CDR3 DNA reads TGTGCCAGCAGTTTATGGGACACAAACACTGAAGCTTTCTTT.

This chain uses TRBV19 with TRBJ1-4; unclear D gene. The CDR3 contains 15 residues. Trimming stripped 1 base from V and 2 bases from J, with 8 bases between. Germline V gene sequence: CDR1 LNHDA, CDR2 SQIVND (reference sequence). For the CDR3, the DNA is TGTGCCAGTAGTATAGGGCTAAGGACTAATGAAAAACTGTTTTTT. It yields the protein CASSIGLRTNEKLFF.

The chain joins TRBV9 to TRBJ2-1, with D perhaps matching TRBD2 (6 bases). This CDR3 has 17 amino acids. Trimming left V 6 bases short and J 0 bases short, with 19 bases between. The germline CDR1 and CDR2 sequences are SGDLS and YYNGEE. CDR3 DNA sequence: TGTGCCAGCACCCGCGGGGCGGGCGACAGCTCCTACAATGAGCAGTTCTTC. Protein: CASTRGAGDSSYNEQFF.

CDR3 sequence: CASSLLAADTQYF. CDR3 bases: TGTGCCAGCAGCTTACTAGCCGCAGATACGCAGTATTTT. The chain recombines TRBV11-2 with TRBJ2-3; the D gene is possibly TRBD2 (5 bases). The CDR3 has 13 amino acids. Trimming left V 2 bases short and J 4 bases short, with 7 bases between. Germline CDR1 is SGHAT and CDR2 is FQNNGV. Full variable domain (remainder filled in from reference TRBV11-2 and TRBJ2-3): EAGVAQSPRYKIIEKRQSVAFWCNPISGHATLYWYQQILGQGPKLLIQFQNNGVVDDSQLPKDRFSAERLKGVDSTLKIQPAKLEDSAVYLCASSLLAADTQYFGPGTRLTVL.

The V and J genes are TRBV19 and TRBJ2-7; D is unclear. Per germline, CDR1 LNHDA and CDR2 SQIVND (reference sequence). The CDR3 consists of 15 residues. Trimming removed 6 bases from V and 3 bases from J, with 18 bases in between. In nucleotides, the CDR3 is TGTGCCAGTAGCTCGAGACACGAGACTCACTACGAGCAGTACTTC. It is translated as CASSSRHETHYEQYF.